The 15 T cell receptor beta chains listed next were all sequenced from one sample in a study of T-cell memory formation after mild COVID-19. Each CDR3 protein is one row after TCRdb ran MiXCR on the 5' RACE reads. The sample carries about 430,000 distinct CDR3 sequences, 20% to 25% recorded once. Source material: PBMCs or a T cell subset sorted from them (not recorded which). Every receptor here comes from an adult woman who had mild COVID-19 (a few samples of this study predate the infection). Cell type and time point are not known.

This clonotype was picked up a small number of times. The V call is TRBV19, the J call TRBJ1-1; 10 bases are shared with TRBD1. CDR3 length equals 15 residues. V gave up 5 bases and J gave up 1 base; unmatched junction bases: 4. Germline CDR1 LNHDA, CDR2 SQIVND (reference sequence). The CDR3 sequence: CASSLDRGRNTEAFF. The CDR3 DNA follows: TGTGCCAGTAGTCTCGACAGGGGGCGGAACACTGAAGCTTTCTTT.

With regard to this clonotype: A junction boundary mismatches the germline segment, possibly from a read error. This chain uses TRBV7-7 with TRBJ1-4; D remains ambiguous. From germline, CDR1 is SSHAT and CDR2 FNYEAQ (reference sequence). This CDR3 region has 15 residues. The CDR3: CASSLESGSREKLFF. In DNA form, the CDR3 reads TGTGCTAGCAGCTTAGAGTCGGGGAGCAGGGAAAAACTGTTTTTT.

The chain links TRBV5-4 to TRBJ2-6; perhaps TRBD1 as D (5 bases). CDR1 and CDR2 from the germline V gene are SGHNT and YYREEE (reference sequence). Between the trimmed V and J ends, which lost 4 bases and 4 bases, there was a span of 15 bases. The CDR3 sequence is 16 residues long. CDR3 nucleotide sequence: TGTGCCAGCAGCCCCCCGTCAAGGGGAGGGGCCAACGTCCTGACTTTC. It codes for CASSPPSRGGANVLTF. The variable domain in full, with the rest retrieved from reference TRBV5-4 and TRBJ2-6, is ETGVTQSPTHLIKTRGQQVTLRCSSQSGHNTVSWYQQALGQGPQFIFQYYREEENGRGNFPPRFSGLQFPNYSSELNVNALELDDSALYLCASSPPSRGGANVLTFGAGSRLTVL.

This clonotype was seen only a few times. CDR3 sequence: CASSVDQGTEAFF. The CDR3 DNA reads as TGTGCCAGCAGCGTAGATCAGGGCACTGAAGCTTTCTTT. V and J are TRBV9 and TRBJ1-1; D possibly corresponds to TRBD1 (5 bases). The V end was cut by 0 bases, the J end by 4 bases, with 7 bases between. The CDR3 spans 13 residues. Germline values: CDR1 SGDLS, CDR2 YYNGEE.

V gene TRBV5-5 combines with J gene TRBJ2-3; the match to TRBD2 covers 7 bases. Germline V lookup: CDR1 SGHKS, CDR2 YYEKEE (reference sequence). Losses at the gene ends were 3 bases for V and 1 base for J; bases not matched to a gene: 8. CDR3 length: 16 residues. In DNA, the CDR3 is TGTGCCAGCAGCTCCGAGCGGGGTATCGGCACAGATACGCAGTATTTT. Translated, it gives CASSSERGIGTDTQYF.

The chain couples TRBV7-9 to TRBJ1-2; D might be TRBD1 (5 bases). Germline V gene sequence: CDR1 SEHNR, CDR2 FQNEAQ (reference sequence). There are 15 residues in the CDR3. The V gene lost 1 base and the J gene lost 4 bases, with 13 bases spanning the gap. CDR3 in amino acids: CASSLEGAGSYGYTF. The CDR3 DNA is TGTGCCAGCAGCTTAGAAGGGGCAGGCAGCTATGGCTACACCTTC.

Only a few counts were recorded for this clonotype. The chain uses TRBV15 and TRBJ1-1; D call uncertain. This CDR3 region has 13 residues. Trimming removed 1 base from V and 1 base from J, with 4 bases in between. Germline V gene data show CDR1 as LNHNV and CDR2 as YYDKDF (reference sequence). The CDR3 region is CATSRAANTEAFF. The DNA for the CDR3 is TGTGCCACCAGCAGAGCCGCGAACACTGAAGCTTTCTTT. Variable domain in full (rest from reference TRBV15 and TRBJ1-1): DAMVIQNPRYQVTQFGKPVTLSCSQTLNHNVMYWYQQKSSQAPKLLFHYYDKDFNNEADTPDNFQSRRPNTSFCFLDIRSPGLGDTAMYLCATSRAANTEAFFGQGTRLTVV.

The rearrangement joins TRBV4-2 to TRBJ1-5, with 9 bases that match TRBD1. Germline loops: CDR1 LGHNA, CDR2 YNFKEQ. The CDR3 contains 15 residues. Trimming took 8 bases from V and 7 from J; bases not matched to a gene: 12. The CDR3 DNA sequence: TGTGCCAGCGGCCCACGGGGACAGGGTGCCCAGCCCCAGCATTTT. Translating it yields CASGPRGQGAQPQHF.

This clonotype has only a few counts. This chain joins TRBV6-6 and TRBJ2-3; 10 bases fit TRBD2. The V and J ends lost 6 bases and 11 bases, in that order; junction bases with no gene match: 14. The CDR3 extends over 15 amino acids. Germline V gives CDR1 MNHNY, CDR2 SVGAGI (reference sequence). The CDR3 nucleotides read TGTGCCAGCAGAGGGGAAAAGCGGGGGGGCATAATGCAGTATTTT. It codes for CASRGEKRGGIMQYF.

The chain carries TRBV19 and TRBJ2-7; D unresolved. V was cut by 5 bases and J by 3 bases, with 17 bases left in between. In germline, CDR1 is LNHDA, CDR2 SQIVND (reference sequence). The CDR3 covers 15 residues. DNA of the CDR3: TGTGCCAGTAGTTTGCGGTGGGGTGCCCTCTACGAGCAGTACTTC. Protein: CASSLRWGALYEQYF.

The chain is built from TRBV7-8 and TRBJ2-7; possibly TRBD1 for D (5 bases). Germline assignment: CDR1 SGHVS and CDR2 FQNEAQ. Trimming cost V 2 bases and J 6 bases, with 8 bases left between them. The CDR3 is 12 amino acids. DNA for the CDR3: TGTGCCAGCAGCTTACCAGGGTCCGAGCAGTACTTC. Translated, it gives CASSLPGSEQYF.

The sample holds a few counts of this clonotype. The V gene is TRBV5-1, the J gene TRBJ2-6, with D unresolved. Germline values: CDR1 SGHRS, CDR2 YFSETQ. The V end was cut by 4 bases, the J end by 0 bases, with 11 bases between. The CDR3 spans 16 residues. The CDR3 loop reads CASSHPVSSGANVLTF. The CDR3 region has the DNA TGCGCCAGCAGCCATCCAGTGAGCTCTGGGGCCAACGTCCTGACTTTC.

The table lists this clonotype with a few counts. The chain employs TRBV6-5 and TRBJ1-4; 11 bases agree with TRBD1. V shed 6 bases, J shed 8 bases, and the junction held 5 bases outside the gene matches. CDR3 length: 14 amino acids. CDR1 is MNHEY and CDR2 is SVGAGI in the germline V gene. DNA of the CDR3: TGTGCCAGCAGCTTAGGGACAGGGGGGGAAAAACTGTTTTTT. Translating it yields CASSLGTGGEKLFF.

The genes are TRBV12-3 or TRBV12-4 and TRBJ1-5, with a possible D match to TRBD1 (6 bases). Trimming removed 5 bases from V and 0 bases from J, with 11 bases in between. The CDR3 length is 15 residues. CDR3 nucleotides: TGTGCCAGCAGTCTGGGGGACAATAGCAATCAGCCCCAGCATTTT. This sequence encodes CASSLGDNSNQPQHF.

This clonotype was detected a few times. The chain has TRBV4-3 and TRBJ2-2, with 13 bases matching TRBD2. Germline loops: CDR1 LGHNA, CDR2 YSLEER. The CDR3 extends over 17 amino acids. V dropped 1 base and J dropped 6; count of bases not matched to a gene: 5. The CDR3: CASSQGTGLAGSGELFF. CDR3 nucleotides: TGCGCCAGCAGCCAAGGCACGGGACTAGCGGGATCCGGGGAGCTGTTTTTT.